The subject of this entry is one T cell receptor (beta chain). This clonotype was counted between two and nine times. The antigen it recognizes is unknown. The record has no base qualities; no much larger clone is one base away. The method was PCR. Instrument on record: Illumina HiSeq 2500. TCR library preparation used molecular barcoding, with unique molecular identifiers applied to normalize quantification of the TCRbeta repertoire. Clones were called with MiXCR by TCRdb after fastp trimmed the public reads at Q25, and only in-frame beta chains were retained. Each CDR3 protein gets just one entry, which takes the most common genes and DNA from the rows behind it. The sample yields roughly 400,000 distinct CDR3 sequences; 20% were counted once. 3% to 4.5% of the sample is in the top ten clones. This sample was taken from a study of T-cell reconstitution after alpha-beta-depleted transplantation in children (dated by TCRdb to the mid-2010s). Context from the whole study: The study quantitatively tracked T-cell immune reconstitution after TCRalphabeta/CD19-depleted allogeneic hematopoietic cell transplantation in children using TCR repertoire profiling.

Sequenced material: PBMCs from the stem cell graft donor, taken from the stem cell graft. This clonotype originated in a human donor who donated a stem cell graft to a child with acute myeloid leukemia.

In nucleotide form, the sequence is TGTGCCAGCAGTCCTGACAGGGTCCAAACCTACGAGCAGTACTTC. This translates into CASSPDRVQTYEQYF. The V and J segments used are TRBV6-1 and TRBJ2-7; 7 bases in the middle match TRBD1. Ends trimmed: V by 5 bases, J by 2 bases; bases unmatched to a gene: 9. The germline V gene encodes CDR1 MNHNS and CDR2 SASEGT. The CDR3 spans 15 residues, from the cysteine through the phenylalanine. The read is trimmed to its CDR3 DNA, 45 bases read in frame from base 1.